These 20 T cell receptor beta chains were all obtained from the same sample, sequenced in a study of T cell responses to AZD1222 COVID-19 vaccine. Profiling relied on immunoSEQ multiplex PCR, and the TCRdb table lists in-frame clones only, not all of them. The sample records 100,000 to 150,000 clones, 88% being singletons. This sample comprised peripheral blood, obtained on day 0 of AZD1222 vaccination. The receptors were gathered from an adult in good health.

This clone was detected a few times. The rearrangement links TRBV12-3 or TRBV12-4 to TRBJ2-7, with D hard to call. Trimming shortened V by 5 bases and J by 0 bases, and 5 bases separated the two germline ends. This CDR3 is 12 amino acids long. In DNA, the CDR3 is TGTGCCAGCAGTGCAAGCTCCTACGAGCAGTACTTC. Protein sequence: CASSASSYEQYF.

This clone has only one observation. The V and J genes are TRBV5-1 and TRBJ2-5; D possibly uses TRBD1 or TRBD2 (6 bases each). The CDR3 is 14 residues long. CDR1 is SGHRS, CDR2 YFSETQ, per germline. V was clipped by 0 bases and J by 9 bases, with 15 bases between them. The CDR3 loop is CASSLDGGFGAQYF. CDR3 DNA: TGCGCCAGCAGCTTGGACGGGGGCTTTGGGGCCCAGTACTTC.

This clone showed up just a few times. Distinct nucleotide sequences in the sample also encode this CDR3. The chain carries TRBV2 and TRBJ1-5, with D hard to call. Between the trimmed V and J ends, which lost 4 bases and 1 base, there was a span of 8 bases. This CDR3 is built from 14 residues. Germline-derived CDR1 and CDR2 are SNHLY and FYNNEI. CDR3 amino acids: CASSASISNQPQHF. CDR3 nucleotides: TGTGCCAGCAGTGCGAGCATAAGCAATCAGCCCCAGCATTTT.

The chain uses TRBV6-5 and TRBJ2-7; 11 bases align to TRBD2. The germline gives CDR1 MNHEY, CDR2 SVGAGI. Trimming at V came to 7 bases and at J to 5 bases, leaving 10 bases not matched to a gene. The CDR3 runs to 15 residues. CDR3 region: CASIGWTSGFNEQYF. The CDR3 nucleotides read TGTGCCAGCATTGGATGGACTAGCGGGTTCAACGAGCAGTACTTC.

The chain carries TRBV25-1 and TRBJ1-6; 7 positions match TRBD1. CDR3 length: 15 amino acids. The V gene's germline CDR1 is MGHDK and CDR2 SYGVNS. V lost 2 bases and J lost 7; bases outside the gene matches: 5. The CDR3 spells CASSEQGVGNSPLHF. The CDR3 DNA reads TGTGCCAGCAGTGAACAGGGGGTTGGGAATTCACCCCTCCACTTT.

The gene calls are TRBV2 and TRBJ1-1, with 9 bases that match TRBD1. The CDR3 contains 17 residues. The germline V gene encodes CDR1 SNHLY and CDR2 FYNNEI. The junction had 10 bases not matched to a gene; V was cut back by 5 bases and J by 0 bases. This CDR3 reads CASSWDRVAGMNTEAFF. CDR3 DNA: TGTGCCAGCAGTTGGGACAGGGTGGCCGGAATGAACACTGAAGCTTTCTTT.

This clone showed up just once. V and J are TRBV13 and TRBJ2-3, with D perhaps TRBD1 (6 bases). Germline lookup yields CDR1 PRHDT and CDR2 FYEKMQ (reference sequence). The CDR3 contains 16 residues. The V end was cut by 0 bases, the J end by 6 bases, with 16 bases between. CDR3 nucleotides: TGTGCCAGCAGCTTAGGACTAGGGACACCCGGGGATACGCAGTATTTT. Translated, it gives CASSLGLGTPGDTQYF. The full variable domain, its missing parts supplied by reference TRBV13 and TRBJ2-3, is AAGVIQSPRHLIKEKRETATLKCYPIPRHDTVYWYQQGPGQDPQFLISFYEKMQSDKGSIPDRFSAQQFSDYHSELNMSSLELGDSALYFCASSLGLGTPGDTQYFGPGTRLTVL.

The chain is built from TRBV14 and TRBJ1-2; no definite D call. The length of the CDR3 is 12 residues. The germline V gene encodes CDR1 SGHDN and CDR2 FVKESK. V was pared by 1 base and J by 5 bases, with 5 bases between. The DNA of the CDR3 is TGTGCCAGCAGCCAAGGGATATATGGCTACACCTTC. Translated, it gives CASSQGIYGYTF.

This sequence joins TRBV7-2 and TRBJ1-5; TRBD1 agrees at 9 bases. After removal of 0 bases from V and 6 bases from J, the junction contained 6 bases not matched to a gene. The CDR3 runs 16 residues. Germline CDR1 and CDR2: SGHTA and FQGNSA. The CDR3 nucleotides are TGTGCCAGCAGCTTAGCGACAGGGGGAAGTTCTCAGCCCCAGCATTTT. Translating it yields CASSLATGGSSQPQHF.

The chain carries TRBV5-4 and TRBJ1-3, with a weak D call TRBD1 (5 bases). The ends were cut back, 2 bases at V and 4 bases at J, with 10 bases in the middle. The CDR3 totals 14 residues. CDR1 and CDR2 from the germline V gene are SGHNT and YYREEE (reference sequence). In DNA, the CDR3 is TGTGCCAGCAGCTTTACCGGGACGGGAAACACCATATATTTT. It translates to CASSFTGTGNTIYF. The complete variable domain, with remaining parts taken from reference TRBV5-4 and TRBJ1-3, reads ETGVTQSPTHLIKTRGQQVTLRCSSQSGHNTVSWYQQALGQGPQFIFQYYREEENGRGNFPPRFSGLQFPNYSSELNVNALELDDSALYLCASSFTGTGNTIYFGEGSWLTVV.

The rearrangement uses TRBV28 and TRBJ2-7; TRBD2 matches 9 bases. The germline gives CDR1 MDHEN, CDR2 SYDVKM. The CDR3 runs 14 residues. V shed 2 bases and J 5 bases; nucleotides not matched to a gene: 4. Written as DNA, the CDR3 is TGTGCCAGCAGTTTAGCGGGAGGGCCCCACGAGCAGTACTTC. This translates into CASSLAGGPHEQYF.

V is TRBV15 and J is TRBJ1-5, with D hard to call. CDR1 is LNHNV and CDR2 is YYDKDF in the germline V gene (reference sequence). The V and J ends lost 0 bases and 6 bases respectively, with 6 bases between them. The CDR3 is 13 residues long. CDR3 sequence reads: CATSRDLGQPQHF. Written as DNA, the CDR3 is TGTGCCACCAGCAGAGACCTGGGTCAGCCCCAGCATTTT.

V gene TRBV7-3 combines with J gene TRBJ1-1; tentatively, D is TRBD1 (5 bases). The V end was cut by 5 bases, the J end by 5 bases, with 12 bases between. Germline CDR1 reads SGHTA; CDR2 reads FQGTGA. This CDR3 region has 13 residues. CDR3 in amino acids: CASSTTGGTEAFF. The CDR3 DNA reads as TGTGCCAGCAGCACCACAGGAGGAACTGAAGCTTTCTTT. Drawing the rest from reference TRBV7-3 and TRBJ1-1, the complete variable domain is GAGVSQTPSNKVTEKGKYVELRCDPISGHTALYWYRQSLGQGPEFLIYFQGTGAADDSGLPNDRFFAVRPEGSVSTLKIQRTERGDSAVYLCASSTTGGTEAFFGQGTRLTVV.

This clone occurred once. The chain couples TRBV2 to TRBJ2-7, with TRBD1 as a possible D gene (6 bases). The ends were cut back, 5 bases at V and 3 bases at J, with 20 bases in the middle. The germline V gene has CDR1 SNHLY and CDR2 FYNNEI. The CDR3 loop spans 16 amino acids. The CDR3 DNA reads as TGTGCCAGCAGTCTCCGGGACATCGGTCCCCTCTACGAGCAGTACTTC. This codes for CASSLRDIGPLYEQYF.

This sequence joins TRBV3-1 (or the pseudogene TRBV3-2) and TRBJ1-6; D uncertain. The CDR3 length is 14 residues. Trimming cost V 1 base and J 7 bases, with 8 bases left between them. Germline lookup yields CDR1 LGHDT and CDR2 YNNKEL (reference sequence). CDR3 coding DNA: TGTGCCAGCAGCCAAGTTCCGGAAAATTCACCCCTCCACTTT. Translated, it gives CASSQVPENSPLHF.

This rearrangement joins TRBV4-3 to TRBJ1-2; 7 bases agree with TRBD1. Germline lookup yields CDR1 LGHNA and CDR2 YSLEER. V shed 6 bases and J 7 bases; nucleotides not matched to a gene: 11. The CDR3 covers 14 residues. The CDR3 here is CASRNSGGLGGYTF. The CDR3 nucleotides read TGCGCCAGCAGGAATTCAGGGGGGTTGGGTGGCTACACCTTC.

The gene calls are TRBV11-2 and TRBJ1-5; D perhaps matches TRBD1 (5 bases). This CDR3 comprises 13 residues. From germline, CDR1 is SGHAT and CDR2 FQNNGV. V was trimmed by 0 bases and J by 9 bases, leaving 9 bases between them. The CDR3 sequence is CASSLEVGAPQHF. The CDR3 region has the DNA TGTGCCAGCAGCTTAGAGGTTGGGGCGCCCCAGCATTTT.

The rearrangement joins TRBV10-2 to TRBJ2-7, with 9 nucleotides matching TRBD1. Germline values: CDR1 WSHSY, CDR2 SAAADI. This CDR3 is 15 amino acids long. Trimming removed 8 bases from V and 1 base from J; junction bases left unmatched: 9. The CDR3 bases are TGCGCCAGCCGCTCGACGACAGGGGGTTCCTACGAGCAGTACTTC. Amino acids: CASRSTTGGSYEQYF.

The V call is TRBV13, the J call TRBJ1-4; D is unclear. The CDR3 length is 14 residues. Germline V CDR1 and CDR2: PRHDT, FYEKMQ (reference sequence). V lost 5 bases to trimming and J lost 7 bases, with 14 bases between them. The CDR3 reads CASSRGRPSEKLFF. CDR3 sequence (DNA): TGTGCCAGCAGCCGAGGCAGGCCTTCTGAAAAACTGTTTTTT.

The rearrangement links TRBV19 to TRBJ1-5, with D possibly TRBD1 on 5 matching bases. Germline CDR1 LNHDA, CDR2 SQIVND (reference sequence). V was trimmed by 5 bases and J by 4 bases, leaving 15 bases between them. The CDR3 runs 15 residues. The DNA of the CDR3 is TGTGCCAGTAGTTTGATCCGGGACTCAAATCAGCCCCAGCATTTT. Residues: CASSLIRDSNQPQHF.